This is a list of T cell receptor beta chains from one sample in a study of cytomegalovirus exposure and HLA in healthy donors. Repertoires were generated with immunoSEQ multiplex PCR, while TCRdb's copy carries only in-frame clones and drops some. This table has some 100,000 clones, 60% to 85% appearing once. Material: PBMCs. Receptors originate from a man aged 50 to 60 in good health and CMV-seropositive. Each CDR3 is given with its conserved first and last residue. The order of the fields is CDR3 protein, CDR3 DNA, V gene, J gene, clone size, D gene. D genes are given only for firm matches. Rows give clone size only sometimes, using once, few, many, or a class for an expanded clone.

CASQQGRNYGYTF	TGTGCCAGCCAACAGGGGAGGAACTATGGCTACACCTTC	TRBV28	TRBJ1-2	NA	TRBD1
CASSPNPPPSYEQYF	TGTGCCAGCTCACCCAATCCCCCCCCCTCCTACGAGCAGTACTTC	TRBV18	TRBJ2-7	once	NA
CASRADSLNQPQHF	TGTGCCAGCAGGGCCGACAGCCTCAATCAGCCCCAGCATTTT	TRBV28	TRBJ1-5	NA	NA
CSAREGADTGELFF	TGCAGCGCACGGGAGGGGGCCGACACCGGGGAGCTGTTTTTT	TRBV29-1	TRBJ2-2	NA	NA
CASSLAWGRGIDEQYF	TGTGCCAGCAGCTTAGCGTGGGGGAGGGGAATCGACGAGCAGTACTTC	TRBV7-2	TRBJ2-7	NA	TRBD2
CASSSGTGEQETQYF	TGCGCCAGCAGCTCGGGGACAGGGGAACAAGAGACCCAGTACTTC	TRBV5-1	TRBJ2-5	NA	TRBD1
CASSIRAGSNQPQHF	TGTGCCAGTAGTATTAGGGCGGGGAGCAATCAGCCCCAGCATTTT	TRBV19	TRBJ1-5	NA	NA
CASTGTYNEKLFF	TGTGCCAGCACCGGGACATATAATGAAAAACTGTTTTTT	TRBV19	TRBJ1-4	NA	NA
CASSPGHAARVHGYTF	TGTGCCAGTAGTCCGGGACATGCTGCCCGGGTCCATGGCTACACCTTC	TRBV19	TRBJ1-2	NA	NA
CASSPRRSLTDAQYF	TGTGCCAGTAGTCCACGACGTTCCCTCACAGATGCGCAGTATTTT	TRBV19	TRBJ2-3	NA	NA
CASSPGGQDQPQHF	TGCGCCAGCAGCCCGGGGGGACAGGATCAGCCCCAGCATTTT	TRBV5-1	TRBJ1-5	once	TRBD1
CASSEWSYGYTF	TGTGCCAGCTCAGAGTGGAGCTATGGCTACACCTTC	TRBV18	TRBJ1-2	NA	NA
CASSVSSSGRVETQYF	TGTGCCAGCAGCGTCAGTAGTAGCGGGAGGGTAGAGACCCAGTACTTC	TRBV7-2	TRBJ2-5	NA	TRBD2
CASSLGGAFPTEAFF	TGTGCCAGCAGTTTAGGAGGGGCTTTCCCCACTGAAGCTTTCTTT	TRBV27	TRBJ1-1	few	NA
CATSKDRGLADAYEQYF	TGTGCCACCAGCAAAGACCGCGGGCTAGCGGACGCCTACGAGCAGTACTTC	TRBV15	TRBJ2-7	NA	TRBD2
CAISDRTGHYGYTF	TGTGCCATCAGCGATCGGACAGGGCACTATGGCTACACCTTC	TRBV10-3	TRBJ1-2	NA	TRBD1
CAVGGFRDTQYF	TGTGCCGTCGGGGGGTTTAGAGATACGCAGTATTTT	TRBV11-2	TRBJ2-3	NA	TRBD2
CATSSDRKETQYF	TGTGCCACCAGCAGCGACAGAAAAGAGACCCAGTACTTC	TRBV15	TRBJ2-5	NA	NA
CASGSGSWFTGELFF	TGCGCCAGCGGAAGCGGGAGTTGGTTCACCGGGGAGCTGTTTTTT	TRBV10-1	TRBJ2-2	NA	TRBD2
CASSVSQGYEQFF	TGTGCCAGCAGTGTATCACAGGGATATGAGCAGTTCTTC	TRBV6-1	TRBJ2-1	once	NA
CASSLRREQGGELFF	TGCGCCAGCAGCCTCAGGCGGGAGCAGGGCGGGGAGCTGTTTTTT	TRBV5-1	TRBJ2-2	few	TRBD2
CASSLGGRVGTGELFF	TGTGCCAGCAGCTTAGGAGGCAGGGTTGGCACCGGGGAGCTGTTTTTT	TRBV11-2	TRBJ2-2	NA	NA
CASSYSIQGGNTEAFF	TGTGCCAGCAGTTACTCGATCCAGGGGGGGAACACTGAAGCTTTCTTT	TRBV6-5	TRBJ1-1	NA	TRBD1
CASIPRGGRGTEAFF	TGTGCCAGCATTCCGCGGGGGGGGCGAGGAACTGAAGCTTTCTTT	TRBV6-5	TRBJ1-1	NA	NA
CASSLRDRADTQYF	TGTGCCAGCAGCCTTCGGGACAGAGCAGATACGCAGTATTTT	TRBV14	TRBJ2-3	NA	TRBD1
CSATFYGYTF	TGCAGTGCTACCTTCTATGGCTACACCTTC	TRBV20-1	TRBJ1-2	NA	NA
CASSAVGQGITEAFF	TGTGCCAGCAGCGCGGTCGGACAGGGGATCACTGAAGCTTTCTTT	TRBV7-3	TRBJ1-1	NA	TRBD1
CASSEFWGRGEQYF	TGTGCCAGCAGTGAGTTTTGGGGGCGCGGCGAGCAGTACTTC	TRBV25-1	TRBJ2-7	NA	NA
CAWRSPANYGYTF	TGTGCCTGGAGATCCCCAGCTAACTATGGCTACACCTTC	TRBV30	TRBJ1-2	NA	NA
CASSLGRRNTEAFF	TGTGCCAGCAGCTTAGGTCGGAGGAACACTGAAGCTTTCTTT	TRBV13	TRBJ1-1	NA	NA
CASSVGSAGGTDTQYF	TGTGCCAGCAGCGTAGGATCAGCGGGAGGCACAGATACGCAGTATTTT	TRBV9	TRBJ2-3	NA	TRBD2
CSASGTQTDEQYF	TGCAGCGCCTCCGGGACTCAAACGGACGAGCAGTACTTC	TRBV29-1	TRBJ2-7	NA	NA
CASSLGTSLGDTQYF	TGCGCCAGCAGCTTGGGGACTAGCCTAGGGGATACGCAGTATTTT	TRBV5-1	TRBJ2-3	NA	TRBD2
CASSMGQLNTGELFF	TGTGCCAGCAGTATGGGACAGCTGAACACCGGGGAGCTGTTTTTT	TRBV7-3	TRBJ2-2	NA	TRBD1
CASRWDREGDGYTF	TGTGCCAGCAGGTGGGACAGGGAAGGTGATGGCTACACCTTC	TRBV7-2	TRBJ1-2	NA	TRBD1
CASSSRTSGRAGAKNIQYF	TGTGCCAGCAGCTCCCGGACTAGCGGGAGGGCCGGAGCCAAAAACATTCAGTACTTC	TRBV7-8	TRBJ2-4	NA	TRBD2
CASSSGHSSGANVLTF	TGCGCCAGCAGCTCCGGACATTCCTCTGGGGCCAACGTCCTGACTTTC	TRBV5-1	TRBJ2-6	once	NA
CASSPPGLNSPLHF	TGTGCCAGCAGCCCTCCGGGGTTAAATTCACCCCTCCACTTT	TRBV6-6	TRBJ1-6	few	NA
CASSLGGQGNYGYTF	TGTGCCAGCAGTTTAGGGGGACAGGGAAACTATGGCTACACCTTC	TRBV28	TRBJ1-2	NA	TRBD1
CASSLQPGQHTEAFF	TGTGCCAGCAGCTTACAACCGGGACAACACACTGAAGCTTTCTTT	TRBV7-2	TRBJ1-1	NA	NA
CASSARSSRTGETQYF	TGTGCCAGCAGCGCTCGTAGCTCACGAACGGGAGAGACCCAGTACTTC	TRBV7-2	TRBJ2-5	NA	NA
CASSITQPRGTGELFF	TGTGCCAGTAGTATAACCCAACCCCGCGGCACCGGGGAGCTGTTTTTT	TRBV19	TRBJ2-2	NA	NA
CATMDRSAGKEKLFF	TGTGCCACCATGGATAGGAGTGCCGGGAAAGAAAAACTGTTTTTT	TRBV25-1	TRBJ1-4	NA	NA
CAWSEKEGQFALNIQYF	TGTGCCTGGAGTGAGAAGGAGGGCCAATTCGCTCTAAACATTCAGTACTTC	TRBV30	TRBJ2-4	NA	NA
CASSFERGNNQPQHF	TGTGCCAGCAGCTTCGAAAGGGGAAACAATCAGCCCCAGCATTTT	TRBV7-2	TRBJ1-5	NA	NA
CASSLVAGGTIEKLFF	TGTGCCAGCAGCTTAGTCGCCGGAGGAACTATCGAAAAACTGTTTTTT	TRBV11-1	TRBJ1-4	few	NA